This TCR beta chain was identified in a study of T-cell memory formation after mild COVID-19. General study findings and limits: Researchers report contracting CD4+ clones mostly in CM and EM, with CD8+ clones in EMRA.

This clonotype has only a few counts. Its antigen is not known. TCRdb fed the 5' RACE reads into MiXCR, producing one record per CDR3 protein. The sample records roughly 110,000 distinct CDR3 sequences, 17% being singletons. What was sequenced was PBMCs or a T cell subset sorted from them (not recorded which). This receptor was identified in an adult woman who had mild COVID-19 (a few samples of this study predate the infection). Cell type and time point are not known.

The CDR3 loop reads CASSPDLDRDGYTF. CDR3 coding DNA: TGTGCCAGCAGCCCCGACCTGGACAGAGATGGCTACACCTTC. This rearrangement joins TRBV12-3 or TRBV12-4 to TRBJ1-2; TRBD1 is a possible D gene (6 bases). V shed 6 bases and J shed 6 bases, with 17 bases lying between them. The CDR3 spans 14 residues.